This T cell receptor (beta chain) was retrieved from a study of chemoradiotherapy in HPV16-positive cancers. The CDR3 has 14 residues. V lost 2 bases and J 4 bases, leaving 11 bases between the germline ends. Germline V gives CDR1 MNHEY, CDR2 SVGAGI. Profiled with immunoSEQ multiplex PCR; TCRdb holds only in-frame clones, not every one. This table holds thousands of clones, just under 80% found once. This chain joins TRBV6-5 and TRBJ2-5; possibly TRBD2 for D (6 bases). The TCR was taken from a human donor with HPV-associated anogenital cancer. Sequencing was performed on tumor tissue, taken from a patient who underwent chemoradiotherapy. The CDR3 sequence: CASSYGGERETQYF. The CDR3 DNA follows: TGTGCCAGCAGTTACGGCGGGGAGAGAGAGACCCAGTACTTC.